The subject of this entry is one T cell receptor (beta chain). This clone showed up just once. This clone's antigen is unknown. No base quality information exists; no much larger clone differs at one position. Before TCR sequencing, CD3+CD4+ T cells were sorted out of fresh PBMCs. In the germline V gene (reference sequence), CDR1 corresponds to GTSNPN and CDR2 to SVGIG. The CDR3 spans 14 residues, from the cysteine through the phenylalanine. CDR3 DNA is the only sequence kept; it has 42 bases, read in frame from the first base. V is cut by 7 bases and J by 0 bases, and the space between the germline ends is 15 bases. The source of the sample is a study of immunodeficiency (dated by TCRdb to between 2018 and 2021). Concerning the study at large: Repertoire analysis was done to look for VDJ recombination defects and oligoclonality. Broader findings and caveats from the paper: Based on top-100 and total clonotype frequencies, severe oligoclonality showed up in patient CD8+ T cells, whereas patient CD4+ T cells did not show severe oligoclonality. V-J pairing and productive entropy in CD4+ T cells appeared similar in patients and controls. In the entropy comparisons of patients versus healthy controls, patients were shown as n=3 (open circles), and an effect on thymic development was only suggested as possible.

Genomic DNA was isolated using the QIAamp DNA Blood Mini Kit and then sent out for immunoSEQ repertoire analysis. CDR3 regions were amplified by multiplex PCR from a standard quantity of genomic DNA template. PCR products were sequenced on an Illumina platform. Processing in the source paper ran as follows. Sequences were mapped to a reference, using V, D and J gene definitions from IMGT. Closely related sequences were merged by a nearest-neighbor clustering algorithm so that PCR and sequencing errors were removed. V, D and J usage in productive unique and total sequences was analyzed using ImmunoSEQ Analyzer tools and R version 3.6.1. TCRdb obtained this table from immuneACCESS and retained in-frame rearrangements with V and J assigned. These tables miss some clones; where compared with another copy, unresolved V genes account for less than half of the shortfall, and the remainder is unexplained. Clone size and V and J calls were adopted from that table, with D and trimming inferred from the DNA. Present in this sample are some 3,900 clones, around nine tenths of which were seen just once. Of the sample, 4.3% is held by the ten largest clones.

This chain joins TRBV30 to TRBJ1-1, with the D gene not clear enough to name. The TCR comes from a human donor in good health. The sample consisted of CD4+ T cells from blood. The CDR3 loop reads CALSLRVVNTEAFF. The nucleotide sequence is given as TGTGCCTTATCGCTTAGGGTTGTGAACACTGAAGCTTTCTTT.